This is a list of T cell receptor beta chains from one sample in a study of Graves' ophthalmopathy and Graves' hyperthyroidism. TCRdb ran MiXCR on the multiplex PCR reads and lists one entry per CDR3 protein. The table has 350,000 to 450,000 distinct CDR3 sequences, 15% to 20% seen once. The source material was peripheral blood. Every receptor here comes from a woman aged 18-29 years with Graves' ophthalmopathy. Each CDR3 is given with its conserved first and last residue. D genes are given only for firm matches. Rows give clone size only sometimes, using once, few, many, or a class for an expanded clone.

cdr3_length j_call d_call clone_size v_call cdr3_nt cdr3_aa
13 TRBJ1-1 - - TRBV28 TGTGCCAGCAGTTTGGTCCAGGGATCTGAAGCTTTCTTT CASSLVQGSEAFF
14 TRBJ1-1 - many TRBV19 TGTGCCAGTAGTATAGACAGGTTGAACACTGAAGCTTTCTTT CASSIDRLNTEAFF
18 TRBJ1-1 TRBD1 many TRBV6-1 TGTGCCAGCAGTGAATTGGGTGACAGGGCAATGGCGAACACTGAAGCTTTCTTT CASSELGDRAMANTEAFF
19 TRBJ2-4 - many TRBV4-3 TGCGCCAGCAGCCAAGAATCGATCTTTGGGGGCGGCCCAAAAAACATTCAGTACTTC CASSQESIFGGGPKNIQYF
14 TRBJ1-2 - many TRBV7-8 TGTGCCAGCAGCTTAGCGCCAGGGTACTATGGCTACACCTTC CASSLAPGYYGYTF
15 TRBJ2-1 - - TRBV6-1 TGTGCCAGCAGGTTTAGCGGTAGCTCCTACAATGAGCAGTTCTTC CASRFSGSSYNEQFF
15 TRBJ2-7 TRBD2 many TRBV6-2/TRBV6-3 TGTGCCAGCAGCCCTTATAGCGGGACAACTTACGAGCAGTACTTC CASSPYSGTTYEQYF
21 TRBJ2-7 TRBD2 - TRBV20-1 TGCAGTGCCGAAGGCGGGGTTGAGGGGGCTAGCGGGGGGTATAGCTCCTACGAGCAGTACTTC CSAEGGVEGASGGYSSYEQYF
14 TRBJ2-7 - many TRBV7-3 TGTGCCAGCAGCTTAACGGGGGGAGCTAGCGAGCAGTACTTC CASSLTGGASEQYF
16 TRBJ2-7 - many TRBV4-3 TGCGCCAGCAGCCAAGATATTTCGGGGGGCCGCTACGAGCAGTACTTC CASSQDISGGRYEQYF
12 TRBJ1-2 - many TRBV6-1 TGTGCCAGCAGGAGGGGAGACTATGGCTACACCTTC CASRRGDYGYTF
17 TRBJ1-5 TRBD1 many TRBV20-1 TGCAGTGCTGCCGAAGCCGGAGGACAGGGGGACAATCAGCCCCAGCATTTT CSAAEAGGQGDNQPQHF
13 TRBJ2-7 - many TRBV20-1 TGCAGTGCTAGGAGGCCTGGCGCGTACGAGCAGTACTTC CSARRPGAYEQYF
14 TRBJ1-1 TRBD1 - TRBV28 TGTGCCAGCAGCTCCCGATTGCCGACAGGGGAAGCTTTCTTT CASSSRLPTGEAFF
13 TRBJ1-1 - many TRBV20-1 TGCAGTGCTAGAGATGCGGGTGGGACTGAAGCTTTCTTT CSARDAGGTEAFF
11 TRBJ2-5 - - TRBV29-1 TGCGCTGGAGGGGGGGCCGAGACCCAGTACTTC CAGGGAETQYF
13 TRBJ2-7 - many TRBV7-2 TGTGCCAGCAGCTTAATACAGGGTAACGAGCAGTACTTC CASSLIQGNEQYF
11 TRBJ2-2 - many TRBV30 TGTGCCTGGAGCCAATCCGGGGAGCTGTTTTTT CAWSQSGELFF
15 TRBJ2-2 TRBD2 many TRBV6-5 TGTGCCAGCAGTTACAGCGGGAGGGCCCCCGGGGAGCTGTTTTTT CASSYSGRAPGELFF
13 TRBJ2-4 TRBD2 many TRBV20-1 TGCAGTGCAAGGAGGGCGGGAGGGAACATTCAGTACTTC CSARRAGGNIQYF
14 TRBJ2-7 TRBD1 many TRBV11-2 TGTGCCAGCAGTGGACAGGGGGCCGCCTACGAGCAGTACTTC CASSGQGAAYEQYF
14 TRBJ1-2 TRBD1 many TRBV6-5 TGTGCCAGCAGTTCCTTGACAGGGCTGCGTGGCTACACCTTC CASSSLTGLRGYTF
14 TRBJ1-1 - many TRBV20-1 TGCAGTGCTAGGTTACAGTTTAAACCCACTGAAGCTTTCTTT CSARLQFKPTEAFF